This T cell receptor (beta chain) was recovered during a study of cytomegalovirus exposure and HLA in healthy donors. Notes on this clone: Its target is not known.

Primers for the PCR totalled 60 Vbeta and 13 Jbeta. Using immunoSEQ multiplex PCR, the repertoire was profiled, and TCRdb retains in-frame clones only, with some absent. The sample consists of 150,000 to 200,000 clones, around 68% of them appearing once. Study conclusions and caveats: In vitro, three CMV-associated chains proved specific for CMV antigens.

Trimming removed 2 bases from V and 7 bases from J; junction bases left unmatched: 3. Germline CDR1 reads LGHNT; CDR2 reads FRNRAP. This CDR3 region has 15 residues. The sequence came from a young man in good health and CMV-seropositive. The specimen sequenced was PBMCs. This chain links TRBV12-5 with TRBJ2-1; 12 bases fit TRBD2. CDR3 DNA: TGTGCTAGTGGTTTGTTCCTAGCGGGAGGGAATGAGCAGTTCTTC. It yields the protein CASGLFLAGGNEQFF.